A selection of T cell receptor beta chains follows, all from one sample in a study of cytomegalovirus exposure and HLA in healthy donors. Profiling relied on immunoSEQ multiplex PCR, and the TCRdb table lists in-frame clones only, not all of them. The sample comprises 150,000 to 200,000 clones, 80% to 85% of which are singletons, and about 3.8% rests with the top ten. Sequencing was done on a sample of PBMCs. The receptors here all came from a man aged 50-59 years in good health and CMV-seropositive. CDR3s include the opening cysteine and the closing phenylalanine or tryptophan. Fields, in order: clone size, J gene, D gene, V gene, CDR3 protein, CDR3 DNA. D genes are given only for firm matches. Size tells how often a clone was seen (once, few, many) or the class of an expanded clone, and some rows leave it out.

size: few; J: TRBJ2-7; D: TRBD2; V: TRBV5-1; CDR3: CASSRETSGGAGYEQYF; DNA: TGCGCCAGCAGCCGTGAGACTAGCGGGGGGGCCGGCTACGAGCAGTACTTC
size: .; J: TRBJ1-4; D: .; V: TRBV9; CDR3: CASSVLSGEKLFF; DNA: TGTGCCAGCAGCGTTTTGTCGGGGGAAAAACTGTTTTTT
size: .; J: TRBJ2-3; D: .; V: TRBV2; CDR3: CASSGRERDTQYF; DNA: TGTGCCAGCAGCGGTAGGGAGCGAGATACGCAGTATTTT
size: .; J: TRBJ1-3; D: .; V: TRBV9; CDR3: CASSVGESSGNTIYF; DNA: TGTGCCAGCAGCGTAGGGGAGAGCTCTGGAAACACCATATATTTT
size: once; J: TRBJ1-1; D: TRBD1; V: TRBV5-1; CDR3: CASSGGQGNTEAFF; DNA: TGCGCCAGCAGCGGAGGACAGGGTAACACTGAAGCTTTCTTT
size: .; J: TRBJ1-2; D: .; V: TRBV28; CDR3: CASSFQGPFNYGYTF; DNA: TGTGCCAGCAGTTTCCAGGGGCCATTCAACTATGGCTACACCTTC
size: .; J: TRBJ2-1; D: TRBD1; V: TRBV4-1; CDR3: CASSPYQGVSYNEQFF; DNA: TGCGCCAGCAGCCCCTATCAGGGGGTCTCCTACAATGAGCAGTTCTTC
size: .; J: TRBJ2-7; D: TRBD2; V: TRBV5-8; CDR3: CASNLWGEGEQYF; DNA: TGTGCCAGCAACCTGTGGGGGGAGGGCGAGCAGTACTTC
size: .; J: TRBJ1-2; D: TRBD1; V: TRBV30; CDR3: CAWTGTGGGYTF; DNA: TGTGCCTGGACCGGGACAGGTGGAGGCTACACCTTC
size: .; J: TRBJ1-5; D: TRBD1; V: TRBV5-6; CDR3: CASSLYYGTGTKSQHF; DNA: TGTGCCAGCAGCTTGTATTACGGGACAGGGACAAAGTCCCAGCATTTT
size: .; J: TRBJ2-3; D: TRBD1; V: TRBV7-8; CDR3: CASSLVRLTGGGTDTQYF; DNA: TGTGCCAGCAGCTTAGTCCGGCTGACAGGGGGGGGCACAGATACGCAGTATTTT
size: .; J: TRBJ2-2; D: TRBD2; V: TRBV5-4; CDR3: CASSLDPSGNTGELFF; DNA: TGTGCCAGCAGCTTGGACCCTAGCGGGAACACCGGGGAGCTGTTTTTT
size: .; J: TRBJ1-4; D: .; V: TRBV28; CDR3: CASSLSGTNNEKLFF; DNA: TGTGCCAGCAGTCTCTCCGGGACAAATAATGAAAAACTGTTTTTT
size: once; J: TRBJ2-7; D: .; V: TRBV5-1; CDR3: CASSLGTGIYEQYF; DNA: TGCGCCAGCAGCTTAGGGACTGGGATCTACGAGCAGTACTTC
size: .; J: TRBJ2-3; D: .; V: TRBV7-6; CDR3: CASSFWTGTDTQYF; DNA: TGTGCCAGCAGCTTTTGGACAGGCACAGATACGCAGTATTTT
size: few; J: TRBJ2-1; D: TRBD2; V: TRBV19; CDR3: CASSISGLAKYNEQFF; DNA: TGTGCCAGTAGTATATCTGGACTAGCGAAGTACAATGAGCAGTTCTTC
size: once; J: TRBJ2-3; D: TRBD2; V: TRBV28; CDR3: CASSLRTSGTSTDTQYF; DNA: TGTGCCAGCAGTTTACGAACTAGCGGGACTAGCACAGATACGCAGTATTTT
size: .; J: TRBJ2-3; D: .; V: TRBV21-1; CDR3: CASSKVRRLAGGPSTDTQYF; DNA: TGTGCCAGCAGCAAAGTTCGTCGGCTAGCGGGAGGGCCTAGCACAGATACGCAGTATTTT
size: .; J: TRBJ2-1; D: .; V: TRBV7-9; CDR3: CASRRVYEQFF; DNA: TGTGCCAGCAGACGGGTGTATGAGCAGTTCTTC
size: .; J: TRBJ2-7; D: TRBD1; V: TRBV14; CDR3: CASSQTGTGPYEQYF; DNA: TGTGCCAGCAGCCAAACCGGGACAGGACCGTACGAGCAGTACTTC
size: .; J: TRBJ2-3; D: .; V: TRBV27; CDR3: CASIGQPLSTDTQYF; DNA: TGTGCCAGCATCGGACAGCCCCTTAGCACAGATACGCAGTATTTT
size: .; J: TRBJ1-5; D: .; V: TRBV9; CDR3: CASSGTGNQPQHF; DNA: TGTGCCAGCAGCGGAACAGGGAATCAGCCCCAGCATTTT
size: .; J: TRBJ1-1; D: .; V: TRBV10-2; CDR3: CASSVGLNTEAFF; DNA: TGCGCCAGCAGTGTGGGCCTGAACACTGAAGCTTTCTTT